This TCR beta chain was sequenced during a study of blood T cell repertoires in COVID-19. The wider study: Italy, Spain and the United States were the sources of the convalescent and acute COVID-19 samples. T cells, B-cell-depleted T cells, or PBMCs supplied cDNA or gDNA.

Trimming removed 8 bases from V and 10 bases from J, with 24 bases in between. Per the germline V gene, CDR1 is SGHTA and CDR2 is FQGNSA. The CDR3 contains 16 residues. In the original workflow: Amplification of reference gene primers provided the estimated nucleated cell counts. The method was immunoSEQ multiplex PCR; TCRdb's version includes in-frame clones alone and lacks a portion of them. For V, J and clone size, that table is used; D and trimming come from the DNA. The table records roughly 410,000 clones, about 91% of them present only once. This receptor was taken from a woman aged 40 to 50 with COVID-19, enrolled during active disease. The sequencing sample was made of peripheral blood. The J gene is TRBJ1-6, the V gene TRBV7-2, with TRBD1 as a possible D gene (5 bases). Here the CDR3 reads CASARGGIRVGSPLHF. CDR3 DNA: TGTGCCAGCGCGCGGGGGGGGATTCGTGTAGGATCACCCCTCCACTTT.